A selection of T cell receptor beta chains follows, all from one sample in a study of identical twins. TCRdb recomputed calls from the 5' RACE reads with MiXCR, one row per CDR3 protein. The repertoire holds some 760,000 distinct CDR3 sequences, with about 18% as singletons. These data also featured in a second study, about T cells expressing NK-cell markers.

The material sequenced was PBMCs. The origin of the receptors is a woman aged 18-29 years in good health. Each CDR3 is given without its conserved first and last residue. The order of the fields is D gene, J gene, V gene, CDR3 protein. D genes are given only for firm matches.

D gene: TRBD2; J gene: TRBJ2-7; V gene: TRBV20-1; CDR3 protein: SARDVLAGVYEQY
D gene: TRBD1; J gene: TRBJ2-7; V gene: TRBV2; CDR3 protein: ASRLDRVETYEQY
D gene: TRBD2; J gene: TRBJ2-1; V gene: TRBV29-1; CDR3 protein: SVRTSGHNEQF
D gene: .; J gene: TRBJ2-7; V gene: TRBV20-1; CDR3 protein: SARADSYEQY
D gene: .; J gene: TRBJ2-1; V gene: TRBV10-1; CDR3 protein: ASSAGGSLANEQF
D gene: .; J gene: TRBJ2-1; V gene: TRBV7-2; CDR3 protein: ASSSTTIEQF
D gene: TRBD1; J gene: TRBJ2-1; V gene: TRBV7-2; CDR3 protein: ASSFDRAYNEQF
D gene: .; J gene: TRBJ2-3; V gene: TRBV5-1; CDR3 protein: ASSFAGLNTDTQY
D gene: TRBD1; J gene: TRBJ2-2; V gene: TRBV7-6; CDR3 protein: ASSLYIPAGPQGAELF
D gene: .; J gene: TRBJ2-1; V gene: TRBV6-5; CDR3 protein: ASRYVDEQF
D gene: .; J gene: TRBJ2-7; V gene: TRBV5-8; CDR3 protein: ASSLTPEQY
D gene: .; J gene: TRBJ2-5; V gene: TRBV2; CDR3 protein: ASTYQETQY
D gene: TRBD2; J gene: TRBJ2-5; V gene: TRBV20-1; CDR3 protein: SASGGAAGETQY
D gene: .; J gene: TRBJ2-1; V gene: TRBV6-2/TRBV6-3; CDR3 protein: ASSYPRGGGNYNEQF
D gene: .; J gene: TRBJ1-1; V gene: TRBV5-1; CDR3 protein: ASSLRPATITEAF
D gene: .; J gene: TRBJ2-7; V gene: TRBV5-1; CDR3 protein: ASSLEGPSTSEQY
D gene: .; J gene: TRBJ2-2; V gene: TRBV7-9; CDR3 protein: ASSAGHRNGELF
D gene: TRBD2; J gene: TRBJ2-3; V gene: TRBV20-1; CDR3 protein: SASASGGADTQY
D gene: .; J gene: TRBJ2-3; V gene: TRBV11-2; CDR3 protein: ASSFRHQDGTQY
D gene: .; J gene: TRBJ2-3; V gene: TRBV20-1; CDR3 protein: SANQEATQY
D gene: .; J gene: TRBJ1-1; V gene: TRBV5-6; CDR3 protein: ASSFGPVTEAF
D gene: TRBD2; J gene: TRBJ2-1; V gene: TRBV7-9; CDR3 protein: ASSLPGLAGPYNEQF
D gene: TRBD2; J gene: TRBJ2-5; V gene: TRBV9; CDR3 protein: ASSVDWEREFETQY
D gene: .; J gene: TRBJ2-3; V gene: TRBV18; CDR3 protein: ASSPLTAPDTQY
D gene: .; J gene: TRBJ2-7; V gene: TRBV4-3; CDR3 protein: ASSQTALSSYEQY
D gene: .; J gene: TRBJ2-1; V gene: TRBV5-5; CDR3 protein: ASSDLFAVPLNEQF
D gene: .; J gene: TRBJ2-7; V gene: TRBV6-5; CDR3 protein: ASSYPPSCEQY